This T cell receptor (beta chain) was identified in a study of blood T cell repertoires in COVID-19. With 2 bases clipped from V and 5 bases from J, the junction kept 5 bases outside the gene matches. Looked up from germline, CDR1 is LGHNA and CDR2 is YNFKEQ. This CDR3 region has 15 residues. Sequencing used immunoSEQ multiplex PCR; TCRdb keeps in-frame clones, though not all of them. The data contain over 300,000 clones, 80% to 90% of them singletons. The chain is built from TRBV4-2 and TRBJ1-2, with 10 positions matching TRBD1. This TCR was recovered from a man aged 25 to 40 who had recovered from COVID-19. Sequencing was done on a sample of PBMCs or T cells enriched from blood (not recorded which). The CDR3 loop reads CASSQTDRGSYGYTF. The CDR3 bases are TGTGCCAGCAGCCAAACGGACAGGGGGTCATATGGCTACACCTTC.